Reported below is one T cell receptor (beta chain). Its antigen remains unidentified. The repertoire was sequenced with immunoSEQ multiplex PCR; TCRdb's copy has only in-frame clones and lacks some. The sample has a few hundred thousand clones; less than 90% are singletons. These data are taken from a study of cytomegalovirus exposure and HLA in healthy donors. Study-level points and caveats: The classifier reportedly diagnosed cytomegalovirus status with high specificity and sensitivity. It was found in a later analysis that first-cohort TCR clusters tended to co-occur in the approximately 130 validation repertoires. The study designated about 160 TCR beta chains cytomegalovirus-associated.

This CDR3 is built from 17 residues. V shed 2 bases and J 1 base; nucleotides not matched to a gene: 9. Looked up from germline, CDR1 is MNHEY and CDR2 is SMNVEV (reference sequence). The validation cohort, a group of more than 95 subjects, included the donors and was separate from the roughly 670-subject first cohort. This sequence was found in a man between 18 and 35 years old in good health and CMV-seropositive. The genes are TRBV27 and TRBJ2-3; 7 bases match TRBD2. Sequences were obtained from PBMCs. CDR3 DNA: TGTGCCAGCAGTTTAAAGGTGGCTAGCGGTCGCACAGATACGCAGTATTTT. It encodes CASSLKVASGRTDTQYF.